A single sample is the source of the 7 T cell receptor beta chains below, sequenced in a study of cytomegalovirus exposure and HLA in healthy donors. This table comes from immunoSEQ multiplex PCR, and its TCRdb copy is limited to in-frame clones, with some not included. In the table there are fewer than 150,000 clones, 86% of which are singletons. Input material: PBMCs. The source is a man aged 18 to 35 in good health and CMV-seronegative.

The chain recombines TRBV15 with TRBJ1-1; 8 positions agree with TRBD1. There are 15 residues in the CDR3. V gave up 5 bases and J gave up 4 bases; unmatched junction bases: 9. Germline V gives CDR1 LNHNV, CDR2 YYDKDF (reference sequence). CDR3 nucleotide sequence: TGTGCCACCAGCCCCCGGACAGGGCAGCGCACTGAAGCTTTCTTT. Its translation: CATSPRTGQRTEAFF.

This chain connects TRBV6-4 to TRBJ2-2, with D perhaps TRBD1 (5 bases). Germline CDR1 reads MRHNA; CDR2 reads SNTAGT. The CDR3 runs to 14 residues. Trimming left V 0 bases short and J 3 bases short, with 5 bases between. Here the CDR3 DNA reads TGTGCCAGCAGTGACTCACAGGACACCGGGGAGCTGTTTTTT. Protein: CASSDSQDTGELFF.

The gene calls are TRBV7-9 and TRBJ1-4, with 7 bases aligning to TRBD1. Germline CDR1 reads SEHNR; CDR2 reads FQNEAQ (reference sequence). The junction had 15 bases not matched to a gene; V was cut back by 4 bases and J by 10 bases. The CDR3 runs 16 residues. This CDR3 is CASSSPDRPDLGKLFF. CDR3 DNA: TGTGCCAGCAGCTCCCCGGACAGGCCCGACCTCGGAAAACTGTTTTTT.

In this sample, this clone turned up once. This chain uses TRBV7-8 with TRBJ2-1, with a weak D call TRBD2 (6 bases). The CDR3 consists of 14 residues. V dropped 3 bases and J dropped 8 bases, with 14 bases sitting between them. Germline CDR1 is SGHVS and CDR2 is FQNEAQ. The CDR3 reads CASSFLGGSDEQFF. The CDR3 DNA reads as TGTGCCAGCAGCTTTCTCGGAGGGTCGGATGAGCAGTTCTTC.

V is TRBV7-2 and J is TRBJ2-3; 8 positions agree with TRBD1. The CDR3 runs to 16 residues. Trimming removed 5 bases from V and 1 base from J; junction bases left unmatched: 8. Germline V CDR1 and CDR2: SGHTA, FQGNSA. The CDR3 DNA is TGTGCCAGCAGCACCAGGGGGCGAGGAGGCACAGATACGCAGTATTTT. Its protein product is CASSTRGRGGTDTQYF.

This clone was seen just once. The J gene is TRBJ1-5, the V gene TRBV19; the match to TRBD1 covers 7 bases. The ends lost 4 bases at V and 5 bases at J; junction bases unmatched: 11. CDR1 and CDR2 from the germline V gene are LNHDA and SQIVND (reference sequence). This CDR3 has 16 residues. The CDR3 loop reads CASSTPRQGPHQPQHF. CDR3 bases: TGTGCCAGTAGTACTCCCCGACAGGGCCCGCATCAGCCCCAGCATTTT. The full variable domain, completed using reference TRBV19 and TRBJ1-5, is DGGITQSPKYLFRKEGQNVTLSCEQNLNHDAMYWYRQDPGQGLRLIYYSQIVNDFQKGDIAEGYSVSREKKESFPLTVTSAQKNPTAFYLCASSTPRQGPHQPQHFGDGTRLSIL.

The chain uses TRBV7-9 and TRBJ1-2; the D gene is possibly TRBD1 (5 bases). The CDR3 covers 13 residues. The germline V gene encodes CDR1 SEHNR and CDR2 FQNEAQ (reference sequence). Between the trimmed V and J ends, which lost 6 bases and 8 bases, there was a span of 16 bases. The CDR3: CASSAGVGLGYTF. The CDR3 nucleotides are TGTGCCAGCAGTGCGGGGGTCGGCCTCGGCTACACCTTC.